This T cell receptor beta chain comes out of a study of cytomegalovirus exposure and HLA in healthy donors. As to this clone: No antigen is known for it.

Notes on the study in general: In a later analysis, productive TCRs from donors in an Asian-associated ancestry cluster reportedly carried fewer N-insertions than the cohort mean. Sequencing artifact likely explains a cluster of highly shared sequence variants.

With 60 Vbeta and 13 Jbeta primers, the PCR was carried out. This table comes from immunoSEQ multiplex PCR, and its TCRdb copy is limited to in-frame clones, with some not included. The sample yields about 59,000 clones, 75% to 85% seen once. The V end was cut by 0 bases, the J end by 6 bases, with 11 bases between. Germline CDR1 reads SGHRS; CDR2 reads YFSETQ. The CDR3 runs to 14 residues. The sample was PBMCs. The receptor was derived from a woman aged 40 to 49 in good health and CMV-seronegative. This chain joins TRBV5-1 and TRBJ2-3; D ambiguous. CDR3 protein: CASSLGPRGDTQYF. In DNA, the CDR3 is TGCGCCAGCAGCTTGGGGCCTAGAGGCGATACGCAGTATTTT. Complete variable domain (other parts from reference TRBV5-1 and TRBJ2-3): KAGVTQTPRYLIKTRGQQVTLSCSPISGHRSVSWYQQTPGQGLQFLFEYFSETQRNKGNFPGRFSGRQFSNSRSEMNVSTLELGDSALYLCASSLGPRGDTQYFGPGTRLTVL.